This T cell receptor (beta chain) is from a study of T cells in women clearing cervical HPV infection. The wider study: Controls gave blood once infection was undetectable; cases at lesion identification. HLA type could not be excluded as a confounder.

Worth noting for this clone: Its antigen remains unknown. The read terminates 3 residues before the CDR3 end, so the remaining end is supplied by the germline J gene.

TCRdb's table, derived via immunoSEQ multiplex PCR, lists solely in-frame clones and lacks some. The sample totals approximately 37,000 clones; its top ten clones hold less than 8%. Overall study results and limits: Richness differences could reflect unmeasured T-cell content per sample. Repertoire richness, not evenness, was significantly elevated in CIN3+ cases versus controls.

CDR1 is SGHRS and CDR2 is YFSETQ in the germline V gene. This CDR3 comprises 13 residues. Trimming stripped 4 bases from V and 3 bases from J, with 10 bases between. The material sequenced was blood buffy coat. The chain uses TRBV5-1 and TRBJ1-1; D is possibly TRBD1 (5 bases). The sequence was collected from a woman between 18 and 75 years old with a cervical HPV16 infection that either progressed to CIN3+ or cleared (not recorded which). The covered CDR3 bases are TGCGCCAGCAGCCCAGAGGGGTACACTGAA. It codes for CASSPEGYTE. The whole CDR3 sequence reads CASSPEGYTEAFF.